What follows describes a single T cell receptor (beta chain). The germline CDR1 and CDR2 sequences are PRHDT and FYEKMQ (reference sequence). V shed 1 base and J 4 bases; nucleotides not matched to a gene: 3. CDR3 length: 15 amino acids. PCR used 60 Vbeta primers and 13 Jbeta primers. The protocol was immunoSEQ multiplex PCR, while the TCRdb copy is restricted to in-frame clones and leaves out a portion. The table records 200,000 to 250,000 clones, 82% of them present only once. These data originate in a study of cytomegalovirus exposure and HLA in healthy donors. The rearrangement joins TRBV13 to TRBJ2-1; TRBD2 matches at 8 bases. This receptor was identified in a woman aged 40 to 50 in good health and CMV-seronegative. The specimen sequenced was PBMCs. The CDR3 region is CASSLVSGKYNEQFF. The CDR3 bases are TGTGCCAGCAGCTTAGTTAGCGGGAAGTACAATGAGCAGTTCTTC.